These T cell receptor beta chains were read from a single sample in a study of CD8+ T cells in alopecia areata. The protocol was immunoSEQ multiplex PCR, while the TCRdb copy is restricted to in-frame clones and leaves out a portion. The sample holds 80,000 to 100,000 clones, roughly 45% seen once. Sequences were derived from CD8+ T cells sorted from blood, sampled at week 24, from a patient treated with tofacitinib. The origin of the receptors is a human donor with alopecia areata. Each CDR3 is given without its conserved first and last residue. A D gene is named only where the DNA matches it firmly.

>TRBJ1-5|TRBV13|TRBD1
ASSEGQGTQPQH
>TRBJ2-3|TRBV6-5|.
ASSYMAGRSTDTQY
>TRBJ1-5|TRBV6-6|.
ASMTETNQPQH
>TRBJ2-7|TRBV19|.
ASSLTVTYEQY
>TRBJ2-3|TRBV9|TRBD1
ASSDPDRGGADTQY
>TRBJ2-7|TRBV30|TRBD1
ALINRDSYEQY
>TRBJ2-2|TRBV27|TRBD2
ASSVRGGSGELF
>TRBJ2-5|TRBV7-9|.
ASSSSLGETQY
>TRBJ2-7|TRBV4-1|.
ASSHPPRLALYEQY
>TRBJ2-3|TRBV5-4|.
ASGNVGTRTDTQY
>TRBJ1-2|TRBV7-2|.
ASSLVETRPTYYGYT
>TRBJ2-3|TRBV19|.
ASSIYGRISDTQY
>TRBJ2-1|TRBV12-5|.
ASASGDNSYNEQF
>TRBJ1-1|TRBV5-6|.
ASSSPGPGTEAF
>TRBJ2-7|TRBV27|TRBD2
ASSTTGLAGISYEQY
>TRBJ2-7|TRBV6-6|.
ASSPRTDIPYEQY
>TRBJ2-7|TRBV6-1|TRBD1
ASSEGGQGPWNSYEQY
>TRBJ2-2|TRBV27|.
ASSLAGGELF
>TRBJ1-4|TRBV27|.
ASSPRGGHEKLF
>TRBJ2-1|TRBV4-1|TRBD2
ASSGTSFYNEQF
>TRBJ2-5|TRBV5-1|.
ASSLGGGLYQETQY
>TRBJ1-2|TRBV29-1|.
SVVYRGGYT
>TRBJ2-5|TRBV28|TRBD1
ASSSGQGAPTYQETQY
>TRBJ2-7|TRBV27|.
ASSFTGTNEQY
>TRBJ1-1|TRBV4-1|.
ASSQAPSGMNTEAF
>TRBJ1-2|TRBV11-2|.
ASSLDQRTSYGYT
>TRBJ2-7|TRBV9|.
ASSVGQGLYEQY